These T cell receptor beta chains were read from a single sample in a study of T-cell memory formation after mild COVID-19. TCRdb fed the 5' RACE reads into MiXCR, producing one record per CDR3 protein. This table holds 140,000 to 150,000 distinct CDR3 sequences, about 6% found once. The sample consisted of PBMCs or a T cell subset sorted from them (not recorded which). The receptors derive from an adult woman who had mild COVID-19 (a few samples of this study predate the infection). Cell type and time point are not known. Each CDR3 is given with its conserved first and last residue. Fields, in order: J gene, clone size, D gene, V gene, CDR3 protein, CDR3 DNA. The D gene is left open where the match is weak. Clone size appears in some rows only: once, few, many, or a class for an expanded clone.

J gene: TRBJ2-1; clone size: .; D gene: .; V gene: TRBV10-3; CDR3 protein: CAISDGVAGGADNEQFF; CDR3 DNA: TGTGCCATCAGTGACGGGGTAGCCGGAGGGGCTGACAATGAGCAGTTCTTC
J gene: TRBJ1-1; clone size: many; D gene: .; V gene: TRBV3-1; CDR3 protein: CASSLGHANTEAFF; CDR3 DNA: TGTGCCAGCAGCCTGGGACACGCGAACACTGAAGCTTTCTTT
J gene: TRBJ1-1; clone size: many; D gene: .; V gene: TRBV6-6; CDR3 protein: CASSHWDGGTEAFF; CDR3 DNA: TGTGCCAGCAGTCACTGGGACGGAGGCACTGAAGCTTTCTTT
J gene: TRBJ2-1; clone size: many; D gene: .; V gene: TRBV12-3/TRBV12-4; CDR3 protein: CASSLSYSYNEQFF; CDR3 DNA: TGTGCCAGCAGTTTGAGCTACTCCTACAATGAGCAGTTCTTC
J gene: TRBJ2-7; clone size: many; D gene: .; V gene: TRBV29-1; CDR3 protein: CSVKGQGSYEQYF; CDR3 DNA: TGCAGCGTCAAAGGCCAGGGCTCCTACGAGCAGTACTTC
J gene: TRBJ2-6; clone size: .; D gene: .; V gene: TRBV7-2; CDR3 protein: CASSLGRVDSGANVLTF; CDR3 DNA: TGTGCCAGCAGCTTGGGCAGGGTTGACTCTGGGGCCAACGTCCTGACTTTC
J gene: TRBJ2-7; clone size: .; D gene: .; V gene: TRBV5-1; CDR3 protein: CASSLEISGFYEQYF; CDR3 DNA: TGCGCCAGCAGCTTGGAGATCTCGGGGTTCTACGAGCAGTACTTC
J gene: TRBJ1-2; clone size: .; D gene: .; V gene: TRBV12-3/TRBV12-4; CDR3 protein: CASSAQGLIYYGYTF; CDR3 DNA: TGTGCCAGCAGCGCGCAGGGATTAATATACTATGGCTACACCTTC
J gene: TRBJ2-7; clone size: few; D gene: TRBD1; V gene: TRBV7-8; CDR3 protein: CASSPSEGGQGSYEQYF; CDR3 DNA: TGTGCCAGCAGCCCGTCGGAAGGGGGACAGGGCTCCTACGAGCAGTACTTC
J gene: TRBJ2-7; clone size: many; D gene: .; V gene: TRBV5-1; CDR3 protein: CASSSASGSYEQYF; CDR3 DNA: TGCGCCAGCAGCTCTGCTTCAGGTTCCTACGAGCAGTACTTC
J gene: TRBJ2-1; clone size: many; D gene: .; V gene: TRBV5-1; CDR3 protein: CASSLVVRSSYNEQFF; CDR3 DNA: TGCGCCAGCAGCTTGGTGGTCAGAAGCTCCTACAATGAGCAGTTCTTC
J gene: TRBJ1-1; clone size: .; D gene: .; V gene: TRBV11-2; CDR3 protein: CASRFPVNTEAFF; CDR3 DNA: TGTGCCAGCAGGTTTCCGGTGAACACTGAAGCTTTCTTT
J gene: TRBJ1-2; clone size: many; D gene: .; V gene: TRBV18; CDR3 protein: CASSPQGDGVNYGYTF; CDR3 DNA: TGTGCCAGCTCACCACAGGGAGACGGAGTCAACTATGGCTACACCTTC
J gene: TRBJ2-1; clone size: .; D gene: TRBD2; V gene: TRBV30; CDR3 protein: CAWSGEREEFF; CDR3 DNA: TGTGCCTGGAGTGGTGAGCGGGAGGAGTTCTTC
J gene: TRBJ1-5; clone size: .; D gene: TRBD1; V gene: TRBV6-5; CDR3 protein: CAQPRTRQGTHYQPQHF; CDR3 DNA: TGTGCCCAACCTAGGACAAGACAGGGTACACACTATCAGCCCCAGCATTTT
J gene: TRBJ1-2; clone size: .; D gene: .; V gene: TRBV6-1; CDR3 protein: CASSEALLTVDYGYTF; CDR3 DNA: TGTGCCAGCAGTGAAGCGCTTTTGACAGTAGATTATGGCTACACCTTC
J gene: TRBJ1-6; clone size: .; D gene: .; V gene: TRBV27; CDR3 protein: CASSDPGRTANSPLHF; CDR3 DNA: TGTGCCAGCAGCGACCCGGGCCGGACAGCTAATTCACCCCTCCACTTT
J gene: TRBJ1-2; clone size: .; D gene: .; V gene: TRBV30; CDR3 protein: CAWSVRWDYGYTF; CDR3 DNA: TGTGCCTGGAGTGTAAGGTGGGACTATGGCTACACCTTC
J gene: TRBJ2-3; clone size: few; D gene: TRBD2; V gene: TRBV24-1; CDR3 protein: CATSDTTGTSGLDTQYF; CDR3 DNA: TGTGCCACCAGTGATACTACCGGGACTAGCGGTTTGGATACGCAGTATTTT
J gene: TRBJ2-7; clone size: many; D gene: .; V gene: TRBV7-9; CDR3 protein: CASLLTGPSYEQYF; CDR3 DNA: TGTGCCAGCCTTTTGACAGGCCCCTCCTACGAGCAGTACTTC
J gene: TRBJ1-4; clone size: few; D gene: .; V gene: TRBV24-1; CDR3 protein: CATSDGGQGNEKLFF; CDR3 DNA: TGTGCCACCAGTGATGGGGGTCAGGGGAATGAAAAACTGTTTTTT
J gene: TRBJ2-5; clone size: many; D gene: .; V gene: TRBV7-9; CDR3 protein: CASSLALETQYF; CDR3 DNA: TGTGCCAGCAGCTTAGCGTTGGAGACCCAGTACTTC